This T cell receptor beta chain is from a study of T-cell reconstitution after alpha-beta-depleted transplantation in children (dated by TCRdb to the mid-2010s). Regarding the complete study: The study quantitatively tracked T-cell immune reconstitution after TCRalphabeta/CD19-depleted allogeneic hematopoietic cell transplantation in children using TCR repertoire profiling.

The CDR3 starts with the cysteine, ends with the phenylalanine, and has 16 residues. Only CDR3 DNA remains: 48 bases, in frame from the first base. Cut back by 3 bases and 1 base, the V and J ends lie 13 bases apart. According to the germline V gene, CDR1 reads MNHEY and CDR2 reads SVGEGT. Library prep was done by PCR. The run used an Illumina HiSeq 2500. TCR library preparation used molecular barcoding, with unique molecular identifiers applied to normalize quantification of the TCRbeta repertoire. TCRdb reworked the public reads: Q25 trimming with fastp, MiXCR clone assembly, productive beta chains retained. Each entry is one CDR3 protein sequence, shown with its most common DNA and genes. The sample table contains about 4,800 distinct CDR3 sequences; only one count was recorded for 7.3% of them. In total, the top ten clones hold about 1.7% of the sample. What the time point label conveys for this sample: day 60 (about 2 months) after transplantation. The label giving this sample's treatment or condition can be read as: allogeneic hematopoietic cell transplantation with graft depleted of TCRalphabeta T cells and CD19 B cells. The children who served as transplant recipients had been given grafts of TCRalphabeta/CD19-depleted allogeneic hematopoietic cells.

Overall results and qualifications from the work: In some patients, the high TCRbeta diversity seen at day 60 was put down to recipient T cells and intrathymic progenitors that had survived conditioning. Hyperexpanded clone frequencies declined over subsequent months; after one year, T-cell counts and TCRbeta diversity were mostly attributed to newly produced T cells. Apparently early alphabetaT-cell count recovery about two months after transplant reportedly relied on only several hundred rapidly expanded clones derived from non-depleted graft cells.

This clonotype is classified as medium-sized (0.01 to 0.1%). Its target antigen remains unknown. Qualities for individual bases were not recorded, and no much larger clone is one base off. The source material was PBMCs, mostly from graft donor cells, sampled 60 days after TCRalphabeta/CD19-depleted stem cell transplant. The chain is encoded by TRBV6-2 or TRBV6-3 joined to TRBJ2-1; the D segment cannot be called with confidence. The sequence was collected from a boy younger than two who had a stem cell transplant for SCID, so the T cells may come from the graft donor. The CDR3 protein is CASSYKAAASYNEQFF. The nucleotide sequence is TGTGCCAGCAGTTATAAGGCGGCCGCGTCCTACAATGAGCAGTTCTTC.